This T cell receptor (beta chain) was sequenced during a study of OX40 agonist ivuxolimab in advanced cancers. The CDR3 has 14 residues. Germline CDR1 reads SGHRS; CDR2 reads YFSETQ. V shed 2 bases and J shed 5 bases, with 13 bases lying between them. TCRdb's table, derived via immunoSEQ multiplex PCR, lists solely in-frame clones and lacks some. The data contain around 60,000 clones, about 76% of them singletons. The V call is TRBV5-1, the J call TRBJ2-5; a possible D gene is TRBD2 (6 bases). The clonotype comes from an adult with an advanced solid tumor such as melanoma, head and neck, liver or kidney cancer. This specimen consisted of CD4+ or CD8+ T cells sorted from blood, obtained in a trial of the OX40 agonist ivuxolimab. CDR3 residues: CASSFSGLTETQYF. The CDR3 DNA reads TGCGCCAGCAGCTTTTCGGGACTCACGGAGACCCAGTACTTC.